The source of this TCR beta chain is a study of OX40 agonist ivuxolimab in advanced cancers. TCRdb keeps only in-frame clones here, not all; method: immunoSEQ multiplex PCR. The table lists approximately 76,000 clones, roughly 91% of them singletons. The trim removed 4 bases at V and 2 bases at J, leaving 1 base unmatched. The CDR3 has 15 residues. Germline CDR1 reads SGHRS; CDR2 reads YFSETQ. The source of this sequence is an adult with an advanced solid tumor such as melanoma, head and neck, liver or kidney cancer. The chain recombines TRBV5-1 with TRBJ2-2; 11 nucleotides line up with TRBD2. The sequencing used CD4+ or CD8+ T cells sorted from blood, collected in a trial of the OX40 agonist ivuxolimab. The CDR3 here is CASSLAGGNTGELFF. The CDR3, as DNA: TGCGCCAGCAGCCTAGCGGGAGGAAACACCGGGGAGCTGTTTTTT.